This T cell receptor (beta chain) stems from a study of T cells expressing NK-cell markers. CDR1 and CDR2 (germline): SGHDT, YYEEEE. The CDR3 is made up of 13 amino acids. Reprocessing the 5' RACE reads, TCRdb reports a single entry for every CDR3 protein and omits DNA. The sample yields 300,000 to 450,000 distinct CDR3 sequences, of which the top ten take up about 5.2%. The sequenced material came from blood T cells: a sorted CD56 or NKG2C T cell subset, CD4+ or CD8+ T cells, or bulk PBMC T cells (not recorded which). The chain is built from TRBV5-6 and TRBJ2-3. This sequence originates from a man between 18 and 69 years old in good health. The CDR3 sequence is CASSGSYTDTQYF.